The 24 T cell receptor beta chains presented below share a single source sample, sequenced in a study of T cell responses to AZD1222 COVID-19 vaccine. Some clones are missing from TCRdb's copy, which holds only in-frame ones; the method was immunoSEQ multiplex PCR. The sample includes 100,000 to 150,000 clones, about nine tenths of them seen just once. Here the sequenced sample was peripheral blood, taken on day 0 of AZD1222 vaccination. The receptors shown here come from an adult in good health.

The V and J genes are TRBV7-9 and TRBJ2-2, with 7 bases matching TRBD1. After removal of 5 bases from V and 1 base from J, the junction contained 16 bases not matched to a gene. The CDR3 has 19 amino acids. Looked up from germline, CDR1 is SEHNR and CDR2 is FQNEAQ (reference sequence). The CDR3 spells CASSLLSSGTVKNTGELFF. CDR3 in DNA: TGTGCCAGCAGCCTACTTTCGTCCGGGACAGTGAAGAACACCGGGGAGCTGTTTTTT.

The chain recombines TRBV21-1 with TRBJ2-7; TRBD1 reflects the table's D call only, with no check against the DNA. TRBV21-1 is noted as a pseudogene. The CDR3 spans 13 residues. The CDR3 bases are TGTGCCACTCCCAGGGAAGAGGATGACGAGCAGTACTTC. It yields the protein CATPREEDDEQYF.

The genes are TRBV18 and TRBJ2-5; no definite D call. Deletions cut 1 base from V and 2 bases from J, with 8 bases between. The CDR3 sequence is 14 residues long. Per germline, CDR1 KGHSH and CDR2 LQKENI. CDR3 in amino acids: CASSPRPTQETQYF. The CDR3 region has the DNA TGTGCCAGCTCACCACGACCTACGCAAGAGACCCAGTACTTC.

The chain couples TRBV18 to TRBJ1-5; weak D call: TRBD1 (5 bases). CDR3 length: 19 residues. The V gene lost 9 bases and the J gene lost 0 bases, with 27 bases spanning the gap. CDR1 is KGHSH, CDR2 LQKENI, per germline. CDR3 DNA sequence: TGTGCCAGGACACAGTTGGGGCACCGATTATCTCTTAGCAATCAGCCCCAGCATTTT. Its translation is CARTQLGHRLSLSNQPQHF.

The chain recombines TRBV30 with TRBJ1-3, with 7 bases identical to TRBD1. The CDR3 loop spans 15 amino acids. With V trimmed by 5 bases and J by 0 bases, 7 bases remained unmatched. Per germline, CDR1 GTSNPN and CDR2 SVGIG (reference sequence). As DNA, the CDR3 is TGTGCCTGGCAAGGACAGGAGAGCTCTGGAAACACCATATATTTT. Translation: CAWQGQESSGNTIYF.

The chain uses TRBV7-9 and TRBJ1-2; no reliable D call. Trimming removed 4 bases at V and 7 bases at J, with 10 bases between. This CDR3 comprises 12 residues. The germline V gene encodes CDR1 SEHNR and CDR2 FQNEAQ (reference sequence). The chain's CDR3 is CASSSTQAGYTF. CDR3 nucleotide sequence: TGTGCCAGCAGCTCCACCCAGGCTGGCTACACCTTC.

The chain recombines TRBV24-1 with TRBJ1-2; D uncertain. The CDR3 is made up of 13 amino acids. V gave up 6 bases and J gave up 2 bases, with 9 bases separating them. Germline loops: CDR1 KGHDR, CDR2 SFDVKD. CDR3 DNA: TGTGCCACCAGTTCCGACGGGAACTATGGCTACACCTTC. Protein product: CATSSDGNYGYTF.

This chain connects TRBV4-1 to TRBJ2-1, with no clear D. V gave up 6 bases and J gave up 0 bases, with 12 bases separating them. In germline, CDR1 is MGHRA, CDR2 YSYEKL. CDR3 length: 15 residues. The CDR3 reads CASRDPFSSYNEQFF. The CDR3 DNA reads as TGCGCCAGCAGGGATCCGTTTAGCTCCTACAATGAGCAGTTCTTC.

The chain links TRBV19 to TRBJ1-1, with 8 bases fitting TRBD1. The ends lost 5 bases at V and 7 bases at J; junction bases unmatched: 3. CDR3 length: 12 residues. The V gene's germline CDR1 is LNHDA and CDR2 SQIVND (reference sequence). CDR3 amino acids: CASSLTGGEAFF. CDR3 DNA sequence: TGTGCCAGTAGTCTAACAGGGGGTGAAGCTTTCTTT.

J is TRBJ1-2 and V is TRBV19, with D uncertain. This CDR3 has 13 amino acids. Trimming took 3 bases from V and 7 from J, leaving 12 bases between them. Germline CDR1 and CDR2: LNHDA and SQIVND (reference sequence). The CDR3 DNA follows: TGTGCCAGTAGTATGGGTAAGGTGGTTGGCTACACCTTC. Translating gives CASSMGKVVGYTF. Complete variable domain (other parts from reference TRBV19 and TRBJ1-2): DGGITQSPKYLFRKEGQNVTLSCEQNLNHDAMYWYRQDPGQGLRLIYYSQIVNDFQKGDIAEGYSVSREKKESFPLTVTSAQKNPTAFYLCASSMGKVVGYTFGSGTRLTVV.

V usage is TRBV18 and J usage is TRBJ2-5; a possible D gene is TRBD2 (6 bases). The V end lost 1 base, the J end lost 5 bases, and 17 bases lay between the germline ends. Germline V CDR1 and CDR2: KGHSH, LQKENI. The CDR3 extends over 16 amino acids. CDR3 loop: CASSPLGLGLTETQYF. CDR3 coding DNA: TGTGCCAGCTCACCACTAGGACTGGGACTGACGGAGACCCAGTACTTC.

The chain links TRBV6-6 to TRBJ1-6, with TRBD1 identical over 9 bases. J gave up 5 bases and V 11 bases, and 4 bases lay outside the gene matches. This CDR3 is built from 13 residues. Germline V gene lookup returns CDR1 MNHNY and CDR2 SVGAGI (reference sequence). The CDR3 nucleotides read TGTGCCGCCCGGACAGGGGATAATTCACCCCTCCACTTT. Encoded protein: CAARTGDNSPLHF.

The sample holds a few counts of this clone. The J gene is TRBJ2-3, the V gene TRBV28, with 10 bases aligning to TRBD2. With V trimmed by 8 bases and J by 2 bases, 4 bases remained unmatched. Looked up from germline, CDR1 is MDHEN and CDR2 is SYDVKM. The CDR3 is 14 residues long. DNA of the CDR3: TGTGCCAGCGCTCTAGCGGGGGCCACAGATACGCAGTATTTT. Protein: CASALAGATDTQYF.

The rearrangement joins TRBV29-1 to TRBJ2-1; TRBD2 agrees at 10 bases. The trim removed 7 bases at V and 2 bases at J, leaving 8 bases unmatched. There are 15 residues in the CDR3. Germline lookup yields CDR1 SQVTM and CDR2 ANQGSEA. CDR3 in DNA: TGCAGCGCCTCAGGCACTAGCGGGGCCTACAATGAGCAGTTCTTC. Translation gives CSASGTSGAYNEQFF.

The V call is TRBV30, the J call TRBJ1-6; D unclear. Trimming left V 3 bases short and J 10 bases short, with 16 bases between. CDR3 size: 14 residues. Per germline, CDR1 GTSNPN and CDR2 SVGIG (reference sequence). The CDR3 sequence: CAWRSQSFWSPLHF. CDR3 nucleotides: TGTGCCTGGAGGTCCCAATCGTTCTGGTCACCCCTCCACTTT.

The chain is built from TRBV18 and TRBJ1-5, with D perhaps matching TRBD1 (5 bases). This CDR3 is 15 amino acids long. Germline values: CDR1 KGHSH, CDR2 LQKENI. The V and J ends lost 4 bases and 7 bases respectively, with 17 bases between them. The CDR3: CASSLVPGLLQPQHF. The CDR3 DNA reads TGTGCCAGCTCACTAGTACCAGGGTTATTGCAGCCCCAGCATTTT.

This sequence joins TRBV9 and TRBJ2-5; a weak D match, TRBD2 (6 bases). Looked up from germline, CDR1 is SGDLS and CDR2 is YYNGEE. The CDR3 consists of 16 residues. V was pared by 3 bases and J by 4 bases, with 19 bases between. CDR3 bases: TGTGCCAGCAGCGATGGGGGGTCAATGTCACTAGAGACCCAGTACTTC. This sequence encodes CASSDGGSMSLETQYF.

V usage is TRBV5-6 and J usage is TRBJ2-7; D unresolved. Trimming removed 0 bases from V and 5 bases from J, with 6 bases in between. The CDR3 totals 12 residues. Germline V lookup: CDR1 SGHDT, CDR2 YYEEEE. CDR3 DNA sequence: TGTGCCAGCAGCTTGGCCCCCCACGAGCAGTACTTC. Its translation is CASSLAPHEQYF. Full variable domain (outside the CDR3, taken from reference TRBV5-6 and TRBJ2-7): DAGVTQSPTHLIKTRGQQVTLRCSPKSGHDTVSWYQQALGQGPQFIFQYYEEEERQRGNFPDRFSGHQFPNYSSELNVNALLLGDSALYLCASSLAPHEQYFGPGTRLTVT.

The genes are TRBV24-1 and TRBJ1-1; 9 bases line up with TRBD1. CDR3 length: 15 residues. V was pared by 3 bases and J by 4 bases, with 5 bases of the junction left unmatched. Germline CDR1 reads KGHDR; CDR2 reads SFDVKD. The CDR3 nucleotides read TGTGCCACCAGTGATGGGACAGGGTGGGGCACTGAAGCTTTCTTT. This codes for CATSDGTGWGTEAFF.

This chain links TRBV10-3 with TRBJ1-2, with 7 bases matching TRBD1. Germline V gene data show CDR1 as ENHRY and CDR2 as SYGVKD. With V trimmed by 7 bases and J by 1 base, 6 bases remained unmatched. The CDR3 length is 14 residues. The CDR3 loop reads CAITGTAGNYGYTF. The CDR3 nucleotides are TGTGCCATCACCGGGACAGCGGGTAACTATGGCTACACCTTC.

The chain uses TRBV28 and TRBJ1-1; no clear D gene. The V end lost 2 bases, the J end lost 3 bases, and 4 bases lay between the germline ends. The V gene's germline CDR1 is MDHEN and CDR2 SYDVKM. The CDR3 spans 12 residues. CDR3 DNA sequence: TGTGCCAGCAGTTTAGTTCACACTGAAGCTTTCTTT. Translating gives CASSLVHTEAFF.

This chain uses TRBV18 with TRBJ1-2; the match to TRBD1 covers 8 bases. Unmatched junction bases numbered 7, after V lost 6 bases and J lost 4 bases. The length of the CDR3 is 14 residues. Germline loops: CDR1 KGHSH, CDR2 LQKENI. CDR3 nucleotide sequence: TGTGCCAGCTCCCAGCCGGACAGGGCCTATGGCTACACCTTC. Translating gives CASSQPDRAYGYTF. The variable domain in full, with the rest retrieved from reference TRBV18 and TRBJ1-2, is NAGVMQNPRHLVRRRGQEARLRCSPMKGHSHVYWYRQLPEEGLKFMVYLQKENIIDESGMPKERFSAEFPKEGPSILRIQQVVRGDSAAYFCASSQPDRAYGYTFGSGTRLTVV.

V is TRBV9 and J is TRBJ1-1; D is unresolved. The CDR3 length is 13 residues. V was pared by 4 bases and J by 3 bases, with 10 bases between. Germline CDR1 SGDLS, CDR2 YYNGEE. The CDR3 region has the DNA TGTGCCAGCAGCCCGACCTTCCACACTGAAGCTTTCTTT. Amino acid sequence: CASSPTFHTEAFF.

The V and J genes are TRBV4-1 and TRBJ2-1; 13 bases agree with TRBD2. V trimming: 3 bases; J trimming: 7 bases; junction bases outside the gene matches: 9. The germline V gene encodes CDR1 MGHRA and CDR2 YSYEKL. This CDR3 is built from 17 residues. The DNA of the CDR3 is TGCGCCAGCAGCCACTTGGGACTAGCGGGGACGTGGAATGAGCAGTTCTTC. Protein: CASSHLGLAGTWNEQFF.